This TCR beta chain was sequenced during a study of shared clonotypes between healthy human individuals. Selected positively for CCR7 and CD45RO-negative, naive CD8 cells excluded terminally differentiated effector memory CD45RA+ cells. This clone appeared once. Per the germline V gene, CDR1 is SGHVS and CDR2 is FQNEAQ. The ends were cut back, 3 bases at V and 9 bases at J, with 8 bases in the middle. The CDR3 length is 12 residues. Produced via immunoSEQ multiplex PCR; TCRdb's table is partial and in-frame only. The sample yields about 1.9 million clones, roughly 93% seen once. This clonotype was obtained from a man younger than 35 in good health. Some clones in this sample may be carry-over from other donors' samples. The sample taken for sequencing was naive CD8+ T cells from PBMCs. The chain is built from TRBV7-8 and TRBJ2-2; unclear D gene. The CDR3 here is CASSFTGWELFF. DNA for the CDR3: TGTGCCAGCAGCTTCACTGGCTGGGAGCTGTTTTTT.